This T cell receptor beta chain was identified during a study of CD4+ T cells in melanoma. Findings and limits, study-wide: CD8+ T cell, macrophage and B cell function reportedly correlated with neoantigen-specific CD4+ T cells. Neoantigen-specific CD4+ T cells in melanoma reportedly had diverse differentiation states.

V lost 2 bases to trimming and J lost 5 bases, with 15 bases between them. Germline CDR1 SNHLY, CDR2 FYNNEI. This CDR3 has 15 residues. For this clone: Its antigen is unidentified.

Libraries were prepared by immunoSEQ multiplex PCR; TCRdb keeps only in-frame clonotypes and omits some of them. Among some 9,600 clones listed, roughly 70% were seen once. The chain links TRBV2 to TRBJ1-2; D might be TRBD1 (5 bases). This clonotype was obtained from a human donor with melanoma. The sample taken for sequencing was cells from a culture (not recorded whether cultured in vitro). CDR3 loop: CASSERGRVLYGYTF. The CDR3 nucleotides are TGTGCCAGCAGTGAAAGGGGCCGGGTCCTGTATGGCTACACCTTC.